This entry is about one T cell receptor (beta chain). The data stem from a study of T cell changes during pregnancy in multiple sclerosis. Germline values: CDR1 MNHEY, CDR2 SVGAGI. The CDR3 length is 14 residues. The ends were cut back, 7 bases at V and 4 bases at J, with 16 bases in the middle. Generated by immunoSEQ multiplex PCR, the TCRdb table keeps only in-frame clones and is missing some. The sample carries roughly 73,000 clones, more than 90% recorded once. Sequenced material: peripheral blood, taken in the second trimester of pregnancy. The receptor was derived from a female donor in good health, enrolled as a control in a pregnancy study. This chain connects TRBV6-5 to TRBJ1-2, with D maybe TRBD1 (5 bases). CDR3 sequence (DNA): TGTGCCAGCAACGATGGGCGGGGGACCTATGGCTACACCTTC. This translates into CASNDGRGTYGYTF.